These T cell receptor beta chains were read from a single sample in a study of blood T cell repertoires in COVID-19. The table came from immunoSEQ multiplex PCR; TCRdb's copy has only in-frame clones and leaves some out. The sample holds over 350,000 clones; more than 85% are singletons and the top ten take roughly 4.3%. Sample: peripheral blood. Receptors were obtained from a woman aged 25 to 45 with acute or convalescent COVID-19. CDR3s include the opening cysteine and the closing phenylalanine or tryptophan. D genes are given only for firm matches. A clone size is listed for some rows: how often the clone was seen (once, few, many), or a class if it is expanded.

TRBJ2-7 TRBV27 TRBD1 - TGTGCGAGGCCCCAAAGGTTAAACGGGACAGGGAGGTACGAGCAGTACTTC CARPQRLNGTGRYEQYF
TRBJ2-5 TRBV11-2 - once TGTGCCAGCAGCCTTGGGACTGAACGCCCCCGAGAGACCCAGTACTTC CASSLGTERPRETQYF
TRBJ1-1 TRBV27 - - TGTGCCAGCAGTTTATCGATAACAGGGTGGCTTGAAGCTTTCTTT CASSLSITGWLEAFF
TRBJ2-2 TRBV7-6 TRBD1 - TGTGCCAGCAGCTTTATGACAGGGGGCACCGGGGAGCTGTTTTTT CASSFMTGGTGELFF
TRBJ1-2 TRBV7-3 TRBD1 - TGTGTCAGCAGCTTAGGGCAGGGGGTGTCTGGCTACACCTTC CVSSLGQGVSGYTF
TRBJ1-6 TRBV30 - - TGTGCCTGGAAGTCAGAGTTTTTGCGGAATTCACCCCTCCACTTT CAWKSEFLRNSPLHF
TRBJ1-1 TRBV14 - - TGTGCCAGCAGCCAAGTTCCCCGGGGTGAAGCTTTCTTT CASSQVPRGEAFF
TRBJ1-5 TRBV12-3/TRBV12-4 - - TGTGCCAGCAGTTTCGGAGGCAATCAGCCCCAGCATTTT CASSFGGNQPQHF
TRBJ1-2 TRBV29-1 - - TGCAGCGTTGAAGGCGTCGGAGGTGGCTACACCTTC CSVEGVGGGYTF
TRBJ2-1 TRBV12-3/TRBV12-4 - - TGTGCCAGCAGTTTATTCGGGTACAATGAGCAGTTCTTC CASSLFGYNEQFF
TRBJ2-2 TRBV11-3 - - TGTGCCAGCAGCTTACAGGGACTGGACACCGGGGAGCTGTTTTTT CASSLQGLDTGELFF
TRBJ2-3 TRBV5-1 - - TGCGCCAGCAGCTTGCCCCAGGGTGTAGCAGATACGCAGTATTTT CASSLPQGVADTQYF
TRBJ2-4 TRBV9 TRBD1 - TGTGCCAGCAGCGTAGGACAGGGCGGCATTCAGTACTTC CASSVGQGGIQYF
TRBJ2-7 TRBV14 - - TGTGCCAGCAGCTACAGGAACCACGAGCAGTACTTC CASSYRNHEQYF
TRBJ2-3 TRBV5-6 TRBD2 once TGTGCCAGCAGCTTCCTGGGACTAGCGGGGGGGCTTGAAGATACGCAGTATTTT CASSFLGLAGGLEDTQYF
TRBJ2-7 TRBV5-1 TRBD2 - TGCGCCAGCAGCTCCCTCTGGACTAGCGACTACGAGCAGTACTTC CASSSLWTSDYEQYF
TRBJ2-1 TRBV5-5 TRBD2 - TGTGCCAGCGCGTCGTCGGCGGGGGGGCCAAATGAGCAGTTCTTC CASASSAGGPNEQFF
TRBJ2-1 TRBV5-5 TRBD1 - TGTGCCAGCAGCTCGACTGACAGGGCCTACAATGAGCAGTTCTTC CASSSTDRAYNEQFF
TRBJ2-5 TRBV5-1 - - TGCGCCAGCAGCTTGGCGGAGACCCAGTACTTC CASSLAETQYF
TRBJ2-1 TRBV10-1 - - TGCGCCAGCAGTGAGTCTGGGGGCCCCTACAATGAGCAGTTCTTC CASSESGGPYNEQFF
TRBJ2-1 TRBV30 TRBD2 once TGTGCCTGGAGCCCAAGAACTAGCGGGGTTTTCAACAATGAGCAGTTCTTC CAWSPRTSGVFNNEQFF
TRBJ2-6 TRBV5-1 TRBD1 - TGCGCCAGCAGCTCACAGGGGAATGGGGCCAACGTCCTGACTTTC CASSSQGNGANVLTF
TRBJ2-2 TRBV5-1 TRBD1 - TGCGCCAGCAGCTTGGCCGGGACAGGGACCACCGGGGAGCTGTTTTTT CASSLAGTGTTGELFF
TRBJ2-1 TRBV15 - - TGTGCCACCAGCAGACAGGGGAATAATGAGCAGTTCTTC CATSRQGNNEQFF
TRBJ1-5 TRBV18 - - TGTGCCAGCTCACCGGGACTTAAAGATCAGCCCCAGCATTTT CASSPGLKDQPQHF
TRBJ2-3 TRBV2 TRBD2 - TGTGCCTCGGGGGGGCTCCGCACAGATACGCAGTATTTT CASGGLRTDTQYF
TRBJ2-3 TRBV2 - - TGTGCCAGCAGTGAATTCGGGTTGAACACAGATACGCAGTATTTT CASSEFGLNTDTQYF
TRBJ2-1 TRBV2 TRBD1 - TGTGCCAGGTCCGACAGGGGGTATCGGGATGAGCAGTTCTTC CARSDRGYRDEQFF
TRBJ1-1 TRBV4-1 - - TGCGCCAGCAGCCAAGATGTCTTAAGGGGCCCTAACACTGAAGCTTTCTTT CASSQDVLRGPNTEAFF
TRBJ1-4 TRBV5-4 TRBD1 - TGTGCCAGCAGCAAAGGACAGGGTGCTAATGAAAAACTGTTTTTT CASSKGQGANEKLFF
TRBJ1-2 TRBV7-2 TRBD1 - TGTGCCAGCAGCAGCCGGACAGGGGTTGTCTATGGCTACACCTTC CASSSRTGVVYGYTF
TRBJ2-5 TRBV24-1 TRBD1 - TGTGCCACCAGTGATTTAAACAGGGGGATTGGAGAGACCCAGTACTTC CATSDLNRGIGETQYF
TRBJ2-1 TRBV6-4 - - TGTGCCAGCAGCCCGGGACTTGCCAATGAGCAGTTCTTC CASSPGLANEQFF
TRBJ1-2 TRBV28 - - TGTGCCAGCAGACGACCCCAGGTTAACTATGGCTACACCTTC CASRRPQVNYGYTF
TRBJ2-5 TRBV12-3/TRBV12-4 - once TGTGCCAGCAGCACTAAAAGGGGGGAGACCCAGTACTTC CASSTKRGETQYF
TRBJ2-3 TRBV5-1 - - TGCGCCAGCAGCTTGGCCCAGGGGGATACGCAGTATTTT CASSLAQGDTQYF
TRBJ2-2 TRBV7-3 TRBD2 - TGTGCCAGCAGCTCCATGGGCGGGGGGCCCACCGGGGAGCTGTTTTTT CASSSMGGGPTGELFF
TRBJ1-5 TRBV19 TRBD1 - TGTGCCAGTAGTAAAGTCTTTTCTTCGGGACAGAAGAATCAGCCCCAGCATTTT CASSKVFSSGQKNQPQHF
TRBJ2-5 TRBV5-1 TRBD1 - TGCGCCAGCAGCTTGGGATTGGGACAGTCCGGGGAGACCCAGTACTTC CASSLGLGQSGETQYF
TRBJ2-7 TRBV6-6 TRBD1 - TGTGCCAGCAGTTACCGGGGACAGGGGGATTACGAGCAGTACTTC CASSYRGQGDYEQYF
TRBJ2-5 TRBV6-6 - - TGTGCCAGCAGTGCTCCCTTGGGGGGGCTGGAGACCCAGTACTTC CASSAPLGGLETQYF
TRBJ2-4 TRBV11-2 TRBD2 - TGTGCCAGCAGCCAAACCGGGACTAGCGGAAAAAACATTCAGTACTTC CASSQTGTSGKNIQYF
TRBJ2-5 TRBV28 - - TGTGCCAGCAGTTTATCGGGGTCCGGGCATCGGACCCAGTACTTC CASSLSGSGHRTQYF
TRBJ2-7 TRBV5-1 - once TGCGCCAGCAGCCCCCAGGGGCAGACCTACGAGCAGTACTTC CASSPQGQTYEQYF
TRBJ1-2 TRBV19 TRBD1 - TGTGCCAGTAGCGGTACCGGGACAGAGACTACTTATGGCTACACCTTC CASSGTGTETTYGYTF
TRBJ2-1 TRBV5-1 - - TGCGCCAGCAGCTTGGTGGCGGGTTCCTACAATGAGCAGTTCTTC CASSLVAGSYNEQFF
TRBJ1-2 TRBV29-1 TRBD1 - TGCAGCGTGGCCGGGACAGCTAACTATGGCTACACCTTC CSVAGTANYGYTF
TRBJ2-5 TRBV7-9 TRBD1 - TGTGCCAGCAGCTTTAGACAGGGCCAAGAGACCCAGTACTTC CASSFRQGQETQYF
TRBJ2-2 TRBV2 TRBD1 - TGTGCCAGCAGTGGCTCCGGGACAGGGAGTGTTGGAGGGGAGCTGTTTTTT CASSGSGTGSVGGELFF
TRBJ2-1 TRBV19 - once TGTGCCAGTAGTCTCAGCCCCGGGGATGAGCAGTTCTTC CASSLSPGDEQFF
TRBJ1-5 TRBV2 - once TGTGCCAGCAGTTGGGACTCGGCGTATAGCAATCAGCCCCAGCATTTT CASSWDSAYSNQPQHF